This TCR beta chain derives from a study of CD4 T cells in lung cancer (dated by TCRdb to the late 2010s). About the investigation overall: In the study, blood T cells from NSCLC patients were screened for responses to candidate mutation-encoded neoepitopes, and neoantigen-specific CD4+ T-cell clones and TCRs were isolated. Aged 60 to 69 when blood was donated, the resected patients, most of whom were former smokers, had either lung adenocarcinoma or squamous cell carcinoma. Deep sequencing of TCRB was used to follow the frequency of neoantigen-specific clonotypes in tumor resections, non-adjacent lung and cultured T-cell products. Tumor and non-adjacent lung tissue came from a handful of patients undergoing curative-intent resections for stage I-III non-small cell lung cancer. Treatments received by the patients before blood donation included platinum chemotherapy, and some patients received nivolumab or pembrolizumab. General findings and caveats noted by the study authors: Some responses derived from blood might reflect in vitro priming of naive T cells or cross-reactivity instead of memory responses to the cancer.

As for this clone: Its antigen target is currently unknown. No base qualities exist here, and no much larger clone lies one base off it.

In the germline V gene (reference sequence), CDR1 corresponds to GTSNPN and CDR2 to SVGIG. There are 13 amino acids in the CDR3, from cysteine to phenylalanine inclusive. Of all the DNA, just the CDR3 is kept, 39 bases in frame from base 1. The germline V end is reduced by 4 bases and the J end by 8 bases; junction bases left unmatched: 5. The library was made by the immunoSEQ multiplex PCR assay. Qiagen DNeasy or QIAamp micro DNA kits were used to isolate DNA, and the Adaptive Biotechnology human TCRB sequencing kit was used to sequence TCRB. Sequencing of TCRB libraries was performed on an Illumina MiSeq. As for the original processing: TCRB sequence data were analyzed using the kit provider's software, and tumor enrichment of clonotype templates was assessed with Fisher's exact test. The source is immuneACCESS, and TCRdb retained only in-frame sequences with V and J called. Part of the clones is not carried over; for the studies checked, unresolved V genes explain less than half of this, and the remainder is unexplained. V and J calls and clone size are copied from that table; D and trimming were computed from the DNA. Present in this sample are a few thousand clones, around 70% of which were seen just once. The leading ten clones occupy approximately 15% of the sample.

The sample was lung tumor tissue. The rearranged segments are TRBV30 and TRBJ1-2; 12 bases in the middle match TRBD1. The sequence was obtained from a man between 60 and 70 years old with non-small cell lung cancer. The nucleotide sequence reads as follows: TGTGCCTGGACTACGGGGACAGGGGGCGGCTACACCTTC. Protein translation: CAWTTGTGGGYTF.